This TCR beta chain is drawn from a study of T cell repertoires in cytomegalovirus infection. Study-level results: Identification of carriers of CMV plus the relevant HLA was achieved through cumulative public TCR beta family frequency. Clonotypes of TCR beta that were HLA-C-restricted and CMV-specific dominated the ex vivo response.

TCRdb reanalysed the reads using MiXCR and keeps one entry per CDR3 protein. Here the sample spans approximately 340,000 distinct CDR3 sequences, around 29% being singletons. This clonotype was counted many times. Its specificity is unknown. This CDR3 has 14 amino acids. With 5 bases removed from V and 5 bases from J, the gap between germline ends came to 16 bases. Germline V gene lookup returns CDR1 SGHVS and CDR2 FQNEAQ. Sequenced here: cultured PBMCs, sampled from culture after CMV antigen stimulation. This clonotype was obtained from a human donor in good health (CMV status not recorded). Some clones in this sample may be carry-over from other donors' samples. The genes are TRBV7-8 and TRBJ2-7; D is possibly TRBD2 (6 bases). The DNA of the CDR3 is TGTGCCAGCAGCCCCCGAAGGACGGGAGACGAGCAGTACTTC. Amino acids: CASSPRRTGDEQYF.